This TCR beta chain was captured in a study of blood T cell repertoires in COVID-19. Original analysis: Amplifying reference gene primers gave estimates of nucleated cell counts. The repertoire was sequenced with immunoSEQ multiplex PCR; TCRdb's copy has only in-frame clones and lacks some. V, J and clone size are taken as reported in that table, and D and trimming were inferred from the DNA itself. The sample yields under 300,000 clones, 75% to 90% seen once. Researchers sorted participants into cohorts using their self-reported clinical history. What the recovered Cohort 3 donors had was two negative PCRs, clearance, or symptom resolution. V dropped 4 bases and J dropped 5; count of bases not matched to a gene: 4. CDR1 and CDR2 (germline): MDHEN, SYDVKM. The CDR3 is made up of 16 amino acids.

The TCR was taken from a young woman who had recovered from COVID-19. Sequenced sample: PBMCs or T cells enriched from blood (not recorded which). V gene TRBV28 combines with J gene TRBJ2-1; 14 positions agree with TRBD2. CDR3 amino acids: CASSSGTSGGHNEQFF. CDR3 in DNA: TGTGCCAGCAGTTCCGGGACTAGCGGGGGCCACAATGAGCAGTTCTTC.